The 17 T cell receptor beta chains below were found in one sample sequenced in a study of CD8 T cells in Susac syndrome. The RNA, about 0.45 to 1 ug, was put through reverse transcription using random hexamers. TCRdb reprocessed the immunoSEQ multiplex PCR reads via MiXCR and lists one record per CDR3 protein. The data show 150,000 to 200,000 distinct CDR3 sequences, 90% to 95% seen once. Sequencing was performed on CD4+ T cells from PBMCs. The receptors come from a human donor with multiple sclerosis.

The chain has TRBV18 and TRBJ2-1; tentative D call: TRBD1 (6 bases). The germline CDR1 and CDR2 sequences are KGHSH and LQKENI. This CDR3 spans 15 amino acids. V lost 1 base and J 4 bases, leaving 11 bases between the germline ends. CDR3 in amino acids: CASSPRRTEYNEQFF. The CDR3 bases are TGTGCCAGCTCACCACGAAGGACAGAGTACAATGAGCAGTTCTTC.

The V call is TRBV5-1, the J call TRBJ1-1; perhaps TRBD1 as D (6 bases). In germline, CDR1 is SGHRS, CDR2 YFSETQ. CDR3 length equals 16 residues. V gave up 3 bases and J gave up 1 base, with 16 bases separating them. CDR3 coding DNA: TGCGCCAGCAGCTCTATCCCGGGGACATCGAACACTGAAGCTTTCTTT. Translated: CASSSIPGTSNTEAFF. The whole variable domain, remainder taken from reference TRBV5-1 and TRBJ1-1, is KAGVTQTPRYLIKTRGQQVTLSCSPISGHRSVSWYQQTPGQGLQFLFEYFSETQRNKGNFPGRFSGRQFSNSRSEMNVSTLELGDSALYLCASSSIPGTSNTEAFFGQGTRLTVV.

The chain employs TRBV7-2 and TRBJ2-5; D unclear. V gave up 1 base and J gave up 7 bases, with 10 bases separating them. This CDR3 region has 13 residues. Germline V gives CDR1 SGHTA, CDR2 FQGNSA. DNA of the CDR3: TGTGCCAGCAGCTTAGACCTCCGAGGGACCCAGTACTTC. This gives the protein CASSLDLRGTQYF.

The chain carries TRBV20-1 and TRBJ1-5; no definite D call. With 4 bases removed from V and 3 bases from J, the gap between germline ends came to 7 bases. Germline V gene lookup returns CDR1 DFQATT and CDR2 SNEGSKA (reference sequence). The CDR3 covers 12 residues. CDR3 loop: CSAKRPNQPQHF. CDR3 DNA: TGCAGTGCTAAACGTCCCAATCAGCCCCAGCATTTT.

There are a few counts of this clonotype. The chain recombines TRBV27 with TRBJ1-1; 9 bases are a match to TRBD1. Trimming cost V 5 bases and J 4 bases; bases outside gene matches: 5. Germline V gives CDR1 MNHEY, CDR2 SMNVEV (reference sequence). CDR3 length equals 14 residues. The CDR3: CASSLGQGSTEAFF. The CDR3 nucleotides are TGTGCCAGCAGTCTGGGACAGGGAAGCACTGAAGCTTTCTTT.

This clonotype was recorded once. The J gene is TRBJ1-5, the V gene TRBV6-5; 8 bases line up with TRBD1. Germline V CDR1 and CDR2: MNHEY, SVGAGI. V shed 6 bases and J 5 bases; nucleotides not matched to a gene: 6. The CDR3 totals 14 residues. The CDR3 region has the DNA TGTGCCAGCAGCCCCTACAGGGGGGATCAGCCCCAGCATTTT. The encoded protein is CASSPYRGDQPQHF.

The chain recombines TRBV6-5 with TRBJ2-7, with 9 bases lining up with TRBD1. The germline V gene encodes CDR1 MNHEY and CDR2 SVGAGI. This CDR3 has 15 amino acids. J was trimmed by 2 bases and V by 0 bases; bases with no gene match: 2. This CDR3 is CASSYSNRGPYEQYF. The CDR3 DNA is TGTGCCAGCAGTTACTCGAACAGGGGGCCCTACGAGCAGTACTTC.

This chain joins TRBV5-4 and TRBJ1-2; D may be TRBD1 (5 bases). The germline gives CDR1 SGHNT, CDR2 YYREEE (reference sequence). Between the trimmed V and J ends, which lost 4 bases and 6 bases, there was a span of 19 bases. The CDR3 sequence is 15 residues long. CDR3 coding DNA: TGTGCCAGCAGCCCGGGGGGAGCACAGGCGGATGGCTACACCTTC. Protein: CASSPGGAQADGYTF.

The CDR3 DNA sequence: TGCGCCAGCAGCCCGGGACTAGCGGGGTCGAATACGCAGTATTTT. Its protein product is CASSPGLAGSNTQYF. This chain uses TRBV4-1 with TRBJ2-3; 13 bases map to TRBD2. This CDR3 is built from 15 residues. Germline V lookup: CDR1 MGHRA, CDR2 YSYEKL. V dropped 4 bases and J dropped 7; count of bases not matched to a gene: 5.

The chain uses TRBV24-1 and TRBJ2-2, with 9 nucleotides matching TRBD1. Germline trimming cut 10 bases from V and 3 bases from J; bases unmatched to any gene: 5. The CDR3 extends over 14 amino acids. CDR1 and CDR2 (germline): KGHDR, SFDVKD. The CDR3 sequence: CATTGGFDTGELFF. CDR3 bases: TGTGCCACAACAGGGGGCTTCGACACCGGGGAGCTGTTTTTT.

The chain recombines TRBV7-3 with TRBJ2-3, with TRBD2 identical over 10 bases. The CDR3 loop spans 15 amino acids. CDR1 and CDR2 (germline): SGHTA, FQGTGA. The trim removed 3 bases at V and 4 bases at J, leaving 4 bases unmatched. This CDR3 is CASSFSGRAADTQYF. The DNA of the CDR3 is TGTGCCAGCAGCTTCAGCGGGAGGGCCGCAGATACGCAGTATTTT.

V and J are TRBV5-6 and TRBJ2-1; 13 bases match TRBD2. The CDR3 length is 16 residues. The junction had 8 bases not matched to a gene; V was cut back by 4 bases and J by 7 bases. Germline V CDR1 and CDR2: SGHDT, YYEEEE. The CDR3 sequence is CASSHPGTSGTNEQFF. In DNA form, the CDR3 reads TGTGCCAGCAGCCATCCCGGGACTAGCGGGACGAATGAGCAGTTCTTC.

V and J are TRBV4-1 and TRBJ2-7, with TRBD1 as a possible D gene (6 bases). The CDR3 totals 15 residues. The V end was cut by 0 bases, the J end by 2 bases, with 11 bases between. Germline CDR1 is MGHRA and CDR2 is YSYEKL. CDR3 nucleotide sequence: TGCGCCAGCAGCCAAGACGCGCAGGGGACCTACGAGCAGTACTTC. This encodes CASSQDAQGTYEQYF.

The chain is built from TRBV7-8 and TRBJ2-3; D is ambiguous. The CDR3 is 14 residues long. Germline-derived CDR1 and CDR2 are SGHVS and FQNEAQ. Trimming stripped 4 bases from V and 0 bases from J, with 8 bases between. CDR3 sequence (DNA): TGTGCCAGCAGCTGGAGAAGGAGCACAGATACGCAGTATTTT. It is translated as CASSWRRSTDTQYF.

The chain combines TRBV5-1 with TRBJ2-5, with 8 bases identical to TRBD1. The V and J ends lost 3 bases and 5 bases, in that order; junction bases with no gene match: 9. Germline V gene lookup returns CDR1 SGHRS and CDR2 YFSETQ. The CDR3 consists of 15 residues. CDR3 sequence reads: CASSYLTGVRETQYF. The CDR3 nucleotides are TGCGCCAGCAGCTACCTGACAGGGGTGAGGGAGACCCAGTACTTC.

The chain links TRBV19 to TRBJ1-5; D unresolved. The CDR3 sequence is 14 residues long. The V end lost 7 bases, the J end lost 0 bases, and 10 bases lay between the germline ends. Looked up from germline, CDR1 is LNHDA and CDR2 is SQIVND (reference sequence). DNA for the CDR3: TGTGCCAGTAAGAAGCAAAATAGCAATCAGCCCCAGCATTTT. Protein product: CASKKQNSNQPQHF.

The chain couples TRBV5-6 to TRBJ2-3; tentatively, D is TRBD1 or TRBD2 (5 bases each). The germline V and J ends were trimmed by 4 bases and 4 bases, with 16 bases remaining between them. Looked up from germline, CDR1 is SGHDT and CDR2 is YYEEEE. The CDR3 has 15 residues. The CDR3 loop is CASSGKGRAADTQYF. The CDR3 DNA sequence: TGTGCCAGCAGCGGCAAGGGGCGGGCCGCAGATACGCAGTATTTT.